This passage covers 4 T cell receptor beta chains from one sample sequenced in a study of cytomegalovirus exposure and HLA in healthy donors. Primers included in the PCR were 60 Vbeta and 13 Jbeta primers. Repertoires were generated with immunoSEQ multiplex PCR, while TCRdb's copy carries only in-frame clones and drops some. The table lists under 200,000 clones, less than 85% of them singletons. Sequenced material: PBMCs. These receptors came from a man in his forties in good health and CMV-seronegative.

The rearrangement links TRBV7-8 to TRBJ2-7; TRBD2 aligns across 9 bases. V shed 7 bases, J shed 4 bases, and the junction held 8 bases outside the gene matches. The CDR3 extends over 14 amino acids. Germline values: CDR1 SGHVS, CDR2 FQNEAQ. The CDR3 is CASTYTLAGYEQYF. DNA of the CDR3: TGTGCCAGCACGTATACGCTAGCGGGGTACGAGCAGTACTTC.

V gene TRBV5-6 combines with J gene TRBJ1-6; TRBD1 might be the D (5 bases). Between the trimmed V and J ends, which lost 4 bases and 9 bases, there was a span of 11 bases. CDR3 length: 13 residues. The germline gives CDR1 SGHDT, CDR2 YYEEEE. The DNA of the CDR3 is TGTGCCAGCAGCCCCGGGGGGGGTTCACCCCTCCACTTT. Amino acids: CASSPGGGSPLHF. Variable domain in full (rest from reference TRBV5-6 and TRBJ1-6): DAGVTQSPTHLIKTRGQQVTLRCSPKSGHDTVSWYQQALGQGPQFIFQYYEEEERQRGNFPDRFSGHQFPNYSSELNVNALLLGDSALYLCASSPGGGSPLHFGNGTRLTVT.

The chain is built from TRBV2 and TRBJ1-5, with D uncertain. V shed 1 base and J shed 4 bases, with 8 bases lying between them. CDR3 length: 14 residues. CDR1 and CDR2 from the germline V gene are SNHLY and FYNNEI. In DNA, the CDR3 is TGTGCCAGCAGTGAAGAGGCCGGGAATCAGCCCCAGCATTTT. This translates into CASSEEAGNQPQHF.

DNA of the CDR3: TGTGCCAGCAGCTTACCACTAGCAGGCGAGACCCAGTACTTC. Translation gives CASSLPLAGETQYF. The J gene is TRBJ2-5, the V gene TRBV7-2; D perhaps matches TRBD2 (6 bases). Between the trimmed V and J ends, which lost 2 bases and 5 bases, there was a span of 12 bases. Germline CDR1 SGHTA, CDR2 FQGNSA. The CDR3 is 14 residues long.